This TCR beta chain comes out of a study of CD8+CD57+ T cells in acquired aplastic anemia. CDR3 and TCR beta VDJ profiling relied on a genomic DNA template. MiXCR, run by TCRdb on the reads, gives a single entry per CDR3 protein. The sample has about 180,000 distinct CDR3 sequences, around 45% seen once; the top ten hold around 2.7%. Between the trimmed V and J ends, which lost 0 bases and 0 bases, there was a span of 8 bases. This CDR3 has 15 amino acids. CDR1 and CDR2 (germline): SGDLS, YYNGEE. This sequence joins TRBV9 and TRBJ2-3; D not resolved. This sequence originates from a human donor in good health. The sequenced material came from sorted CD4+, CD8+, or CD8+CD57+ T cells (not recorded which) from PBMCs. CDR3 bases: TGTGCCAGCAGCGTAGCTTGGGGTAGCACAGATACGCAGTATTTT. Its protein product is CASSVAWGSTDTQYF.